Included here is one T cell receptor beta chain sequence, with context. The sample holds many counts of this clonotype. Its antigen is still unknown. Base quality data are lacking; no much larger clone is found one base away. Lymph node samples came from the axillary draining lymph nodes of breast cancer patients. The germline V gene encodes CDR1 SGHNT and CDR2 YENEEA. V sheds 3 bases and J sheds 5 bases, leaving 9 bases between their ends. From the cysteine up to the phenylalanine, the CDR3 has a length of 13 residues. Only the CDR3 part of the read is kept: 39 bases, read in frame from the first base. This specimen belongs to a study of breast tumors, draining lymph nodes, adjacent tissues (dated by TCRdb to about 2016). For the study in its entirety: The study compared TCR beta repertoires across tumor, adjacent nontumor tissue and axillary lymph nodes from breast cancer patients. The study was designed to assess the relationships and possible T-cell exchange between tumor, surrounding tissue and draining lymph node repertoires in human breast cancer. Results and caveats for the whole study, not just this receptor: Tumor T-cell repertoires showed less diversity than lymph node repertoires and more diversity than nontumor tissue repertoires, and tumor T-cell repertoires showed preferential V and J gene usage. In luminal-like breast cancer, tumor and nontumor tissue repertoires resembled each other significantly more than in basal-like breast cancer. The conclusion that tumor T cells originate in lymph nodes was presented as consistent with a hypothesis rather than as directly demonstrated. The data were considered consistent with the idea that most tumor T cells come from the lymph node and then expand in tumor tissue.

Reads for this sample came from an Illumina HiSeq 2000. TCR beta chain libraries were generated by multiplex PCR amplification. The amplified TCR beta chain products were analyzed by high-throughput sequencing. The raw public data were reprocessed by TCRdb itself: fastp quality trimming at Q25, MiXCR clonotype calling, in-frame beta chains only. Each entry merges the rows of one CDR3 protein and shows their most common DNA and genes. The sample table contains some 100,000 distinct CDR3 sequences; only one count was recorded for 21% of them. The ten largest account for around 1.3% of the sample. The sample comprised axillary lymph node tissue. The TCR was taken from a female donor with breast cancer. Some clones in this sample may be carry-over from other donors' samples. The chain is assembled from TRBV11-3 and TRBJ2-3; there is no confident call for the D gene. CDR3 reads: CASSFFSGDTQYF. At the DNA level, the sequence is TGTGCCAGCAGCTTCTTTTCGGGAGATACGCAGTATTTT.